This record looks at one T cell receptor (beta chain) sequence and its context. This specimen comes from a study of CD8 T cells in Susac syndrome. Study information: The Susac syndrome patients that were sequenced included roughly six with active disease and under 10 in remission. Patients with Susac syndrome were therapy-naive, taking corticosteroids, with some also receiving intravenous immunoglobulin, or taking intravenous immunoglobulin alone at the time their blood was drawn.

With random hexamers, reverse transcription was performed on roughly 0.5 to 1 ug of RNA. Amplification of TCR beta CDR3 was carried out by immunoSEQ multiplex PCR, which covered 54 Vbeta and 13 Jbeta segments. TCRdb independently ran MiXCR on the immunoSEQ multiplex PCR reads; one entry per CDR3 protein. Here the sample spans under 200,000 distinct CDR3 sequences, 90% to 97% being singletons. Trimming at V came to 5 bases and at J to 2 bases, leaving 14 bases not matched to a gene. The CDR3 runs to 18 residues. CDR1 and CDR2 (germline): LNHDA, SQIVND (reference sequence). This clonotype was sampled from a human donor with Susac syndrome. The gene calls are TRBV19 and TRBJ2-4; 8 positions agree with TRBD2. The sequencing sample was made of CD4+ T cells from PBMCs. CDR3 sequence reads: CASSPEGGGPTSKNIQYF. The CDR3 DNA sequence: TGTGCCAGTAGTCCGGAAGGCGGGGGGCCTACGTCCAAAAACATTCAGTACTTC.